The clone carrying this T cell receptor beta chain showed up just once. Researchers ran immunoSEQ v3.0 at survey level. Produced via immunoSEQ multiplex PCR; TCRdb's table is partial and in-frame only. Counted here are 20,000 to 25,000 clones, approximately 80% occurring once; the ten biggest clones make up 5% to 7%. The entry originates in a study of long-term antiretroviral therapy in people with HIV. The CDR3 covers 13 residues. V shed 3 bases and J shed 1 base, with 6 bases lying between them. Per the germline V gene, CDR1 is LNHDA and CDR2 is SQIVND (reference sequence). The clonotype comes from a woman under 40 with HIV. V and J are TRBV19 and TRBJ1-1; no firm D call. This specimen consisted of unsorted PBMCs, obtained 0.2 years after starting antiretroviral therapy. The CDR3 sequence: CASSISPNTEAFF. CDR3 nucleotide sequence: TGTGCCAGTAGTATTAGCCCGAACACTGAAGCTTTCTTT.